A single T cell receptor (beta chain) is shown here with its context. Assay used: immunoSEQ multiplex PCR; TCRdb lists only in-frame clones, some missing. The sample has more than 12,000 clones; approximately 90% are singletons. This record comes from a study of chemoradiotherapy in HPV16-positive cancers. CDR1 SGHAT and CDR2 FQNNGV come from the germline V gene. This CDR3 contains 12 residues. Between the trimmed V and J ends, which lost 2 bases and 3 bases, there was a span of 4 bases. The chain combines TRBV11-2 with TRBJ1-2, with no clear D. The source was blood, collected from a patient who underwent chemoradiotherapy. This receptor was identified in a human donor with HPV-associated anogenital cancer. CDR3 region: CASSLTDYGYTF. CDR3 nucleotide sequence: TGTGCCAGCAGCTTAACAGACTATGGCTACACCTTC.